What follows is one T cell receptor beta chain and its context. Its target is unknown. Samples came from healthy bone marrow donors. Though nominally healthy at sampling, donors likely had unrecorded immune exposures. Deletions cut 3 bases from V and 9 bases from J, with 12 bases between. The CDR3 spans 12 residues. Germline CDR1 GTSNPN, CDR2 SVGIG (reference sequence). The PCR had 60 Vbeta and 13 Jbeta primers. Here immunoSEQ multiplex PCR was the method, and the copy in TCRdb shows in-frame clones only, minus some. The sample table includes some 72,000 clones. These data come from a study of cytomegalovirus exposure and HLA in healthy donors. Study results and limitations: CMV antigen specificity was confirmed in vitro for three CMV-associated chains. Several of the most significant clusters were apparently associated with common viral pathogens in a later analysis.

Sequencing was performed on PBMCs. V usage is TRBV30 and J usage is TRBJ2-1, with D maybe TRBD2 (5 bases). This clonotype was sampled from a man between 25 and 39 years old in good health and CMV-seronegative. In nucleotides, the CDR3 is TGTGCCTGGAGCCTAGCAGTAGGTGAGCAGTTCTTC. This encodes CAWSLAVGEQFF.